The clone carrying this T cell receptor (beta chain) was seen a handful of times. The sample is drawn from a study of T cell repertoires in cytomegalovirus infection. Study-level background: Public TCR beta signature analysis indicated the presence of both CMV infection and matching HLA type.

MiXCR, applied by TCRdb to the reads, yields one record per CDR3 protein. The data contain about 150,000 distinct CDR3 sequences, about a quarter of them singletons. V shed 3 bases and J shed 10 bases, with 13 bases lying between them. CDR1 SGHVS and CDR2 FQNEAQ come from the germline V gene. This CDR3 comprises 13 residues. The rearrangement links TRBV7-8 to TRBJ2-1; TRBD1 or TRBD2 may be the D gene (5 bases each). Input material: PBMCs. This TCR came from a human donor in good health (CMV status not recorded). Some clones in this sample may be carry-over from other donors' samples. CDR3 loop: CASSFHGTREQFF. The CDR3 DNA reads as TGTGCCAGCAGCTTCCATGGGACGCGGGAGCAGTTCTTC.